The 32 T cell receptor beta chains presented below share a single source sample, sequenced in a study of blood T cell repertoires in COVID-19. The repertoire was sequenced with immunoSEQ multiplex PCR; TCRdb's copy has only in-frame clones and lacks some. The sample carries tens of thousands of clones, about four fifths recorded once. Material for sequencing was peripheral blood. The receptor source for this set is a man aged 25 to 45 with COVID-19, enrolled during active disease.

V gene TRBV10-2 combines with J gene TRBJ2-1, with 9 bases identical to TRBD2. Germline CDR1 WSHSY, CDR2 SAAADI. The CDR3 sequence is 16 residues long. Germline trimming cut 4 bases from V and 8 bases from J; bases unmatched to any gene: 12. The DNA for the CDR3 is TGCGCCAGCAGTGGATTGGGCGGGAGGGGGAGCTATGAGCAGTTCTTC. It yields the protein CASSGLGGRGSYEQFF.

The V and J genes are TRBV5-6 and TRBJ1-2; TRBD1 might be the D (5 bases). This CDR3 region has 15 residues. The germline V gene has CDR1 SGHDT and CDR2 YYEEEE. The V and J ends lost 0 bases and 7 bases respectively, with 16 bases between them. CDR3 sequence (DNA): TGTGCCAGCAGCTTGGGACTGCGGGGGACCGGTGGCTACACCTTC. It translates to CASSLGLRGTGGYTF.

V gene TRBV4-1 combines with J gene TRBJ1-4; maybe TRBD1 (6 bases). V was clipped by 6 bases and J by 7 bases, with 9 bases between them. From germline, CDR1 is MGHRA and CDR2 YSYEKL. This CDR3 is built from 12 residues. The CDR3 coding sequence is TGCGCCAGCAGGGACAGTGGTGAAAAACTGTTTTTT. Translating it yields CASRDSGEKLFF.

This chain joins TRBV19 and TRBJ1-2; unclear D gene. This CDR3 contains 15 residues. CDR1 is LNHDA and CDR2 is SQIVND in the germline V gene (reference sequence). V gave up 7 bases and J gave up 9 bases, with 24 bases separating them. The CDR3 region is CASIPNSGGSNSYTF. In DNA form, the CDR3 reads TGTGCCAGTATCCCAAATTCAGGAGGCTCAAATAGCTACACCTTC.

The chain carries TRBV6-2 or TRBV6-3 and TRBJ1-2; TRBD1 agrees at 8 bases. V lost 2 bases and J lost 8; bases outside the gene matches: 4. Germline V lookup: CDR1 MNHEY, CDR2 SVGEGT. CDR3 length: 13 residues. In nucleotides, the CDR3 is TGTGCCAGCAGTTACGCCACAGGGGGAGGCTACACCTTC. It translates to CASSYATGGGYTF.

The genes are TRBV19 and TRBJ1-5, with D maybe TRBD1 (6 bases). Germline CDR1 is LNHDA and CDR2 is SQIVND (reference sequence). Trimming cost V 5 bases and J 4 bases, with 15 bases left between them. The CDR3 has 15 residues. CDR3 DNA: TGTGCCAGTAGTCCATTGGACAGTTTTAATCAGCCCCAGCATTTT. Amino acids: CASSPLDSFNQPQHF. The full variable domain, rest sourced from reference TRBV19 and TRBJ1-5, is DGGITQSPKYLFRKEGQNVTLSCEQNLNHDAMYWYRQDPGQGLRLIYYSQIVNDFQKGDIAEGYSVSREKKESFPLTVTSAQKNPTAFYLCASSPLDSFNQPQHFGDGTRLSIL.

J is TRBJ2-7 and V is TRBV28, with D possibly TRBD2 on 6 matching bases. The CDR3 is 16 amino acids. Germline CDR1 MDHEN, CDR2 SYDVKM. Trimming shortened V by 3 bases and J by 6 bases, and 21 bases separated the two germline ends. CDR3 region: CASSFQPGLSPVEQYF. Here the CDR3 DNA reads TGTGCCAGCAGTTTTCAGCCGGGACTCTCCCCCGTCGAGCAGTACTTC.

This clone appeared once. This chain joins TRBV4-1 and TRBJ1-1; possibly TRBD1 for D (5 bases). The length of the CDR3 is 15 residues. Trimming left V 4 bases short and J 0 bases short, with 12 bases between. Germline CDR1 reads MGHRA; CDR2 reads YSYEKL. The CDR3 reads CASSPSGALNTEAFF. Here the CDR3 DNA reads TGCGCCAGCAGCCCGTCTGGGGCCCTGAACACTGAAGCTTTCTTT.

This chain links TRBV4-1 with TRBJ2-7; 9 bases align to TRBD2. V was clipped by 4 bases and J by 5 bases; unmatched bases: 12. Germline CDR1 MGHRA, CDR2 YSYEKL. There are 16 residues in the CDR3. Here the CDR3 reads CASSRNWQAGGHEQYF. The CDR3, as DNA: TGCGCCAGCAGCCGGAATTGGCAAGCGGGAGGACACGAGCAGTACTTC.

This chain uses TRBV4-1 with TRBJ2-5, with D maybe TRBD1 (7 bases). Germline loops: CDR1 MGHRA, CDR2 YSYEKL. This CDR3 is built from 15 residues. V lost 2 bases to trimming and J lost 5 bases, with 15 bases between them. CDR3 residues: CASSQSGGLVETQYF. CDR3 sequence (DNA): TGCGCCAGCAGCCAATCAGGGGGGCTTGTGGAGACCCAGTACTTC.

This chain uses TRBV7-9 with TRBJ2-1, with D uncertain. The CDR3 covers 11 residues. Germline V gene lookup returns CDR1 SEHNR and CDR2 FQNEAQ (reference sequence). Trimming took off 5 bases at V and 9 bases at J, with 8 bases between the two ends. The CDR3 nucleotides are TGTGCCAGCAGCCAAGCTAGTGAGCAGTTCTTC. This encodes CASSQASEQFF.

The chain carries TRBV6-5 and TRBJ1-1; D possibly corresponds to TRBD1 (6 bases). Germline V gene lookup returns CDR1 MNHEY and CDR2 SVGAGI. Trimming stripped 2 bases from V and 6 bases from J, with 19 bases between. The length of the CDR3 is 16 residues. CDR3 in DNA: TGTGCCAGCAGTTACGCCAGCGGGGGGGCAAGCGCTGAAGCTTTCTTT. It codes for CASSYASGGASAEAFF.

In its sample, this clone was seen a few times. The J gene is TRBJ2-7, the V gene TRBV5-5; D is possibly TRBD2 (6 bases). The CDR3 is made up of 15 amino acids. CDR1 and CDR2 (germline): SGHKS, YYEKEE (reference sequence). V was pared by 0 bases and J by 3 bases, with 13 bases between. As DNA, the CDR3 is TGTGCCAGCAGCTTGGACGGAGGGTTTCTCTACGAGCAGTACTTC. Translating it yields CASSLDGGFLYEQYF.

The V and J genes are TRBV2 and TRBJ1-5; D gene ambiguous. The CDR3 length is 17 residues. In germline, CDR1 is SNHLY, CDR2 FYNNEI. Trimming removed 3 bases at V and 0 bases at J, with 15 bases between. In DNA form, the CDR3 reads TGTGCCAGCAGTGATAAACGTTTCGAGTTTAGCAATCAGCCCCAGCATTTT. Encoded protein: CASSDKRFEFSNQPQHF.

Many counts were recorded for this clone. V is TRBV5-6 and J is TRBJ1-6; 8 nucleotides agree with TRBD1. Unmatched junction bases numbered 2, after V lost 3 bases and J lost 3 bases. This CDR3 spans 15 amino acids. CDR1 SGHDT and CDR2 YYEEEE come from the germline V gene. The CDR3 DNA is TGTGCCAGCAGCTCCACAGGGGGCTATAATTCACCCCTCCACTTT. It codes for CASSSTGGYNSPLHF.

This clone has just a few counts. The chain combines TRBV5-1 with TRBJ1-4; 8 nucleotides match TRBD1. The CDR3 length is 14 residues. V was clipped by 0 bases and J by 5 bases; unmatched bases: 0. Germline V CDR1 and CDR2: SGHRS, YFSETQ. CDR3 protein: CASSLGQGNEKLFF. CDR3 nucleotide sequence: TGCGCCAGCAGCTTGGGACAGGGGAATGAAAAACTGTTTTTT.

This clone showed up just once. This chain connects TRBV12-5 to TRBJ1-1; D is possibly TRBD1 (6 bases). The CDR3 sequence is 17 residues long. CDR1 is LGHNT and CDR2 is FRNRAP in the germline V gene. V was trimmed by 1 base and J by 2 bases, leaving 17 bases between them. CDR3 protein: CASGLGPLTGHNTEAFF. DNA of the CDR3: TGTGCTAGTGGTTTGGGGCCACTAACAGGGCACAACACTGAAGCTTTCTTT. The whole variable domain, filled in from reference TRBV12-5 and TRBJ1-1, reads DARVTQTPRHKVTEMGQEVTMRCQPILGHNTVFWYRQTMMQGLELLAYFRNRAPLDDSGMPKDRFSAEMPDATLATLKIQPSEPRDSAVYFCASGLGPLTGHNTEAFFGQGTRLTVV.

V gene TRBV13 combines with J gene TRBJ2-2, with 9 nucleotides matching TRBD2. Germline V gene data show CDR1 as PRHDT and CDR2 as FYEKMQ (reference sequence). The CDR3 spans 18 residues. V dropped 5 bases and J dropped 0; count of bases not matched to a gene: 10. In nucleotides, the CDR3 is TGTGCCAGCAGCCCGAAGGCCTTAGCGGGAGCGAACACCGGGGAGCTGTTTTTT. Translated: CASSPKALAGANTGELFF.

The rearrangement links TRBV27 to TRBJ2-7, with 8 bases fitting TRBD1. The CDR3 has 17 residues. CDR1 and CDR2 (germline): MNHEY, SMNVEV (reference sequence). V shed 4 bases and J 7 bases; nucleotides not matched to a gene: 18. CDR3 coding DNA: TGTGCCAGCAGTTCGGTTACCGGGACAGGATATCTACGGGAGCAGTACTTC. Protein: CASSSVTGTGYLREQYF.

The V gene is TRBV29-1, the J gene TRBJ2-5, with TRBD2 matching over 10 bases. CDR3 length: 17 amino acids. Germline lookup yields CDR1 SQVTM and CDR2 ANQGSEA. V trimming: 7 bases; J trimming: 0 bases; junction bases outside the gene matches: 14. The CDR3 nucleotides read TGCAGCGCACGACTACTCTCACTAGCGGGGTACCAAGAGACCCAGTACTTC. This encodes CSARLLSLAGYQETQYF.

V and J are TRBV7-9 and TRBJ2-7; 8 nucleotides match TRBD2. The J segment lost 0 bases and the V segment lost 7 bases, leaving 17 bases of the junction unmatched. Looked up from germline, CDR1 is SEHNR and CDR2 is FQNEAQ (reference sequence). The CDR3 length is 18 residues. DNA of the CDR3: TGTGCCAGCACCGGGGGGGTTAGCGGGACCCTTCACTCCTACGAGCAGTACTTC. Translating gives CASTGGVSGTLHSYEQYF.

The V gene is TRBV6-5, the J gene TRBJ2-1, with TRBD1 identical over 9 bases. This CDR3 spans 15 amino acids. Looked up from germline, CDR1 is MNHEY and CDR2 is SVGAGI. J lost 7 bases, V lost 2 bases, and 6 bases had no gene match. CDR3 amino acids: CASSYPGTGRNEQFF. The CDR3 DNA reads TGTGCCAGCAGTTACCCTGGGACAGGGAGGAATGAGCAGTTCTTC.

In this sample, this clone turned up a few times. V usage is TRBV27 and J usage is TRBJ2-7, with 9 bases that match TRBD2. J lost 4 bases, V lost 5 bases, and 6 bases had no gene match. The V gene's germline CDR1 is MNHEY and CDR2 SMNVEV (reference sequence). This CDR3 is built from 14 residues. For the CDR3, the DNA is TGTGCCAGCAGTCTAAGGCTAGCGGGGTACGAGCAGTACTTC. Protein product: CASSLRLAGYEQYF.

CDR3 nucleotides: TGTGCCAGCAGTTCCACAGGGTTAGGGGAGACCCAGTACTTC. This gives the protein CASSSTGLGETQYF. The rearrangement joins TRBV28 to TRBJ2-5, with D maybe TRBD1 (6 bases). The V and J ends lost 4 bases and 5 bases respectively, with 14 bases between them. The CDR3 is made up of 14 amino acids. CDR1 and CDR2 from the germline V gene are MDHEN and SYDVKM.

The chain has TRBV5-1 and TRBJ1-6; no firm D call. Deletions cut 0 bases from V and 8 bases from J, with 15 bases between. CDR3 length equals 16 residues. Germline V gene lookup returns CDR1 SGHRS and CDR2 YFSETQ. CDR3 DNA: TGCGCCAGCAGCTTGGATGGAGTCAGTGATTATTCACCCCTCCACTTT. Translating gives CASSLDGVSDYSPLHF.

The chain joins TRBV5-1 to TRBJ2-7; no reliable D call. Germline values: CDR1 SGHRS, CDR2 YFSETQ. The CDR3 runs to 14 residues. V lost 0 bases and J lost 0, with 7 bases in between. The CDR3 sequence: CASSLGLSSYEQYF. CDR3 bases: TGCGCCAGCAGCTTGGGTCTGTCCTCCTACGAGCAGTACTTC. The full variable domain, in which reference TRBV5-1 and TRBJ2-7 provide the parts outside the CDR3, is KAGVTQTPRYLIKTRGQQVTLSCSPISGHRSVSWYQQTPGQGLQFLFEYFSETQRNKGNFPGRFSGRQFSNSRSEMNVSTLELGDSALYLCASSLGLSSYEQYFGPGTRLTVT.

Here the CDR3 reads CASSSPTGTSDQYEQYF. CDR3 nucleotides: TGTGCCAGCAGCTCCCCGACCGGGACTAGCGACCAGTACGAGCAGTACTTC. V usage is TRBV7-9 and J usage is TRBJ2-7; 10 positions agree with TRBD2. After removal of 4 bases from V and 4 bases from J, the junction contained 13 bases not matched to a gene. The CDR3 runs 17 residues. Germline V gene lookup returns CDR1 SEHNR and CDR2 FQNEAQ (reference sequence).

The CDR3 reads CAHLKPSSYEQYF. The CDR3, as DNA: TGTGCCCATTTAAAGCCCTCTTCCTACGAGCAGTACTTC. V gene TRBV25-1 combines with J gene TRBJ2-7; D call uncertain. Germline V gene sequence: CDR1 MGHDK, CDR2 SYGVNS. V lost 11 bases and J 1 base, leaving 15 bases between the germline ends. The CDR3 runs 13 residues.

V usage is TRBV12-3 or TRBV12-4 and J usage is TRBJ2-2; possibly TRBD2 for D (6 bases). The CDR3 has 13 amino acids. V was trimmed by 3 bases and J by 6 bases, leaving 8 bases between them. The DNA for the CDR3 is TGTGCCAGCAGTTTGCTAGCGTCCGGGGAGCTGTTTTTT. It yields the protein CASSLLASGELFF.

This clone was observed once. J is TRBJ2-7 and V is TRBV7-2, with 11 nucleotides matching TRBD2. Germline assignment: CDR1 SGHTA and CDR2 FQGNSA. With V trimmed by 5 bases and J by 13 bases, 7 bases remained unmatched. This CDR3 comprises 12 residues. CDR3 bases: TGTGCCAGCAGCCTGGGACTAGCGGTATTATACTTC. This sequence encodes CASSLGLAVLYF.

The CDR3 loop reads CASSQQGAGETQYF. CDR3 DNA: TGCGCCAGCAGCCAACAGGGGGCAGGCGAGACCCAGTACTTC. The gene calls are TRBV4-1 and TRBJ2-5, with 8 bases lining up with TRBD1. The CDR3 sequence is 14 residues long. CDR1 MGHRA and CDR2 YSYEKL come from the germline V gene. V shed 2 bases and J 5 bases; nucleotides not matched to a gene: 4.

This clone was detected only once. V gene TRBV24-1 combines with J gene TRBJ1-6; D possibly corresponds to TRBD1 (5 bases). CDR1 and CDR2 (germline): KGHDR, SFDVKD. This CDR3 contains 17 residues. Trimming shortened V by 6 bases and J by 1 base, and 15 bases separated the two germline ends. CDR3 DNA: TGTGCCACCAGTCTGGTAAGGGGAGGATCCTATAATTCACCCCTCCACTTT. This sequence encodes CATSLVRGGSYNSPLHF.